Described below is a single TCR beta chain sequence and its context. Many counts were recorded for this clonotype. Its specific antigen is unknown. No base-level quality is on record; no much larger clone is a single base apart. This specimen belongs to a study of neurological immune-mediated disorders (dated by TCRdb to about 2019). At the level of the whole study: Using UMI-based sequencing, the study compared peripheral blood TCR-beta repertoires from patients with HTLV-I-associated myelopathy (HAM/TSP), patients with multiple sclerosis, and healthy controls. Longitudinal samples, technical triplicates and paired sorted CD4+ and CD8+ T-cell subsets, alongside PBMC samples, were included among the 106 TCR-beta libraries. Longitudinal HAM/TSP donors and healthy donors each had 3 time-points at intervals of about 3-45 months. The cohort comprised 68 subjects: 14 HAM/TSP patients, 35 or so multiple sclerosis patients and about 20 healthy controls. Findings and caveats that apply to the study as a whole: The highest TCR clonal expansion was observed in HAM/TSP patients, whereas the lowest was observed in MS patients, even when compared with healthy controls. No identical CDR3 amino acid sequences were found to be shared among expanded clones across subjects, suggesting that TCR-beta repertoires were private in all groups.

As encoded in the germline V gene, CDR1 is SGHTA while CDR2 is FQGNSA. V is reduced by 2 bases and J by 3 bases, leaving a spacing of 10 bases between them. CDR3 length: 14 amino acids, cysteine to phenylalanine. Only CDR3 DNA remains: 42 bases, in frame from the first base. cDNA synthesis used template-switch 5'RACE with a primer carrying a 10-nucleotide random unique molecular identifier tagging each TCR transcript. Each sequencing run produced over 180 million TCR-beta sequences covering 15-18 subjects. The RNeasy kit was used to extract total RNA. Using the KAPA Real-time Library Amplification kit, TCR-beta VDJ regions were amplified with primers for the TCR constant region and the 5'RACE anchor. Sample indexes and Illumina adaptors were added in a first PCR, after which library yield was increased in a second PCR. The roughly 650 bp TCR product was size-selected on a 2% E-gel SizeSelection system after Ampure bead purification. Library quality was checked on a Bioanalyzer, concentration was measured with Qubit, and libraries were quantified with the Kapa Library Quantification kit before pooling. Paired-end 2 x 150 bp sequencing of the libraries was performed on an Illumina HiSeq 2500. To increase sequence diversity, roughly 25-31% phiX was spiked into each library pool. As for how the authors treated the data: Quality-filtered reads were processed with the UMI-based MiGEC pipeline, and over 85% of raw TCR sequences were removed by the MiGEC pipeline during error correction. VDJ genes were aligned to IMGT germline references, and each clonotype was defined by a unique CDR3 amino acid sequence together with V-J genes. Clonal expansion, Shannon diversity and CDR3 relatedness were evaluated with VDJtools (CalcPairwiseDistances, ClusterSamples), while phylogenetic trees were built in CLCbio workbench. A clone was classed as expanded if it had 8 or more unique UMIs, a cutoff based on coefficient-of-variation modelling across technical triplicates. TCRdb reworked the public reads: Q25 trimming with fastp, MiXCR clone assembly, productive beta chains retained. Identical CDR3 proteins give one entry, which carries the most common genes and DNA. In this record, the V and J calls reflect TCRdb's handling and not the investigators' own analysis. In this sample the table shows tens of thousands of distinct CDR3 sequences, roughly 12% of which occur a single time. The ten largest clones represent approximately 10% of the sample.

This sample's time point label indicates: longitudinal time-point 3. The healthy controls were volunteers from blood banks in Maryland, USA. Libraries from unsorted PBMCs were made from 2 million PBMCs kept in RNAlater at -80 degrees C until RNA extraction. Peripheral blood underwent Ficoll-Hypaque density gradient centrifugation to isolate PBMCs, which were then cryopreserved in liquid nitrogen. The sample comprised PBMCs. This clonotype originated in a man aged 30-40 years in good health. The V and J segments used are TRBV7-2 and TRBJ2-5, with the D gene uncertain. The CDR3 region reads CASSLPPVEETQYF. The nucleotide sequence is TGTGCCAGCAGCTTACCGCCAGTCGAAGAGACCCAGTACTTC.